These T cell receptor beta chains were read from a single sample in a study of T cell responses to AZD1222 COVID-19 vaccine. The protocol was immunoSEQ multiplex PCR, while the TCRdb copy is restricted to in-frame clones and leaves out a portion. Seen here are 130,000 or so clones, around 94% observed once, and the top ten hold roughly 7%. The sequenced sample was peripheral blood, obtained on day 0 of AZD1222 vaccination. These TCRs come from an adult in good health. Each CDR3 is given with its conserved first and last residue. A D gene is named only where the DNA matches it firmly. Clone sizes are given selectively: once, few, many, or a class where the clone is expanded.

J | D | size | V | CDR3 | DNA
TRBJ2-1 | TRBD1 | - | TRBV28 | CASSTGTVYNEQFF | TGTGCCAGCAGTACCGGGACAGTCTACAATGAGCAGTTCTTC
TRBJ2-4 | - | - | TRBV19 | CASSYPPSGIQYF | TGTGCCAGTAGTTACCCCCCATCGGGCATTCAGTACTTC
TRBJ2-4 | TRBD2 | - | TRBV30 | CAWTPGLAGSKNIQYF | TGTGCCTGGACCCCGGGATTAGCGGGGTCCAAAAACATTCAGTACTTC
TRBJ1-5 | - | once | TRBV5-1 | CASSSGATGQPQHF | TGCGCCAGCAGCTCTGGGGCTACGGGGCAGCCCCAGCATTTT
TRBJ2-7 | TRBD1 | - | TRBV5-1 | CASSFGQGLYEQYF | TGCGCCAGCAGCTTCGGACAGGGGCTTTACGAGCAGTACTTC
TRBJ2-3 | TRBD2 | - | TRBV5-1 | CASSLKVAGVRGTDTQYF | TGCGCCAGCAGCTTGAAGGTAGCGGGAGTTCGGGGCACAGATACGCAGTATTTT
TRBJ2-1 | - | once | TRBV3-1/TRBV3-2 | CASSQDGESSYNEQFF | TGTGCCAGCAGCCAAGATGGAGAAAGCTCCTACAATGAGCAGTTCTTC
TRBJ1-1 | - | - | TRBV18 | CASSPPGRPEAFF | TGTGCCAGCTCACCACCGGGCAGGCCTGAAGCTTTCTTT
TRBJ1-3 | - | - | TRBV27 | CASRLQGSSGNTIYF | TGTGCCAGCCGACTACAGGGAAGCTCTGGAAACACCATATATTTT
TRBJ2-5 | - | - | TRBV12-5 | CASGLAASQLRETQYF | TGTGCTAGTGGTTTGGCTGCCTCCCAACTCCGAGAGACCCAGTACTTC
TRBJ1-5 | TRBD1 | - | TRBV30 | CAWSNGQGYQPQHF | TGTGCCTGGAGTAACGGACAGGGGTATCAGCCCCAGCATTTT
TRBJ1-2 | TRBD1 | - | TRBV29-1 | CSVEGTGDYGYTF | TGCAGCGTAGAAGGGACAGGGGATTATGGCTACACCTTC
TRBJ2-1 | TRBD1 | - | TRBV5-8 | CASSFGTGGFNEQFF | TGTGCCAGCAGCTTCGGGACAGGGGGCTTCAATGAGCAGTTCTTC
TRBJ2-7 | TRBD1 | - | TRBV3-1/TRBV3-2 | CASSQDRGSSYEQYF | TGTGCCAGCAGCCAAGACAGGGGGAGCTCCTACGAGCAGTACTTC
TRBJ2-2 | - | - | TRBV3-1/TRBV3-2 | CASTNYPHTGELFF | TGTGCCAGCACAAACTACCCCCACACCGGGGAGCTGTTTTTT
TRBJ2-3 | - | once | TRBV5-7 | CASSLGLLNTDTQYF | TGTGCCAGCAGCTTAGGGCTCCTAAACACAGATACGCAGTATTTT
TRBJ2-2 | - | - | TRBV2 | CASRVLGLDTGELFF | TGTGCCAGCAGAGTTCTAGGGCTCGACACCGGGGAGCTGTTTTTT
TRBJ2-7 | - | - | TRBV30 | CAYGWGYEQYF | TGTGCTTATGGGTGGGGCTACGAGCAGTACTTC
TRBJ1-1 | - | - | TRBV15 | CATSRERLQGLNTEAFF | TGTGCCACCAGCAGAGAAAGACTACAGGGATTGAACACTGAAGCTTTCTTT
TRBJ2-7 | - | - | TRBV28 | CASSHSLFSAGYEQYF | TGTGCCAGCAGTCACTCCTTGTTTTCAGCCGGCTACGAGCAGTACTTC
TRBJ2-3 | TRBD2 | - | TRBV10-3 | CAISESLAGGLTDTQYF | TGTGCCATCAGTGAGTCGCTAGCGGGAGGTCTCACAGATACGCAGTATTTT
TRBJ1-4 | - | - | TRBV5-1 | CASSLGPLPEKLFF | TGCGCCAGCAGCTTGGGACCGTTACCTGAAAAACTGTTTTTT
TRBJ1-3 | - | - | TRBV28 | CASSLAQTASGNTIYF | TGTGCCAGCAGTTTAGCCCAGACAGCTTCAGGAAACACCATATATTTT
TRBJ2-7 | - | - | TRBV27 | CASSLNKGPYEQYF | TGTGCCAGCAGTTTAAATAAGGGTCCCTACGAGCAGTACTTC
TRBJ2-7 | - | - | TRBV11-2 | CASSILNQQYF | TGTGCCAGCAGCATTTTAAACCAGCAGTACTTC
TRBJ2-7 | - | - | TRBV5-5 | CASSRLYEQYF | TGTGCCAGCAGTCGCCTCTACGAGCAGTACTTC